The rows below give T cell receptor beta chains drawn from one sample of a study of T-cell memory formation after mild COVID-19. In TCRdb, the 5' RACE reads were re-called with MiXCR into one record per CDR3 protein. The sample lists 470,000 or so distinct CDR3 sequences; approximately 18% were seen once. Sequences were obtained from PBMCs or a T cell subset sorted from them (not recorded which). These receptors all stem from an adult woman who had mild COVID-19 (a few samples of this study predate the infection). Cell type and time point are not known. The CDR3 runs from the conserved cysteine through the conserved F or W. The order of the fields is CDR3 protein, CDR3 DNA, V gene, D gene, J gene, clone size. The D gene is left open where the match is weak. A row's size may be missing; if present it is once, few, many or a size class.

CDR3 protein: CASSLDRRGQGAFF
CDR3 DNA: TGTGCCAGCAGCTTGGATCGGAGGGGACAGGGAGCTTTCTTT
V gene: TRBV5-6
D gene: TRBD1
J gene: TRBJ1-1
clone size: few

CDR3 protein: CASSLGGRMYNEQFF
CDR3 DNA: TGTGCCAGCAGCTTGGGAGGGAGGATGTACAATGAGCAGTTCTTC
V gene: TRBV5-6
D gene: NA
J gene: TRBJ2-1
clone size: few

CDR3 protein: CASSLGGWEQDIQYF
CDR3 DNA: TGTGCCAGCAGTTTAGGGGGCTGGGAGCAGGACATTCAGTACTTC
V gene: TRBV12-3/TRBV12-4
D gene: NA
J gene: TRBJ2-4
clone size: NA

CDR3 protein: CASSPLGPEQYF
CDR3 DNA: TGTGCCAGCAGCCCATTGGGTCCCGAGCAGTACTTC
V gene: TRBV7-9
D gene: NA
J gene: TRBJ2-7
clone size: many

CDR3 protein: CATQEGGRYEQYF
CDR3 DNA: TGTGCCACCCAGGAGGGAGGGCGCTACGAGCAGTACTTC
V gene: TRBV2
D gene: TRBD2
J gene: TRBJ2-7
clone size: NA

CDR3 protein: CASSPRGRPGDTYEQYF
CDR3 DNA: TGTGCCAGCAGCCCCCGGGGCCGCCCAGGGGATACCTACGAGCAGTACTTC
V gene: TRBV7-3
D gene: NA
J gene: TRBJ2-7
clone size: few

CDR3 protein: CASSRLRTGSANYGYTF
CDR3 DNA: TGTGCCAGCAGCAGGCTACGGACAGGGTCGGCTAACTATGGCTACACCTTC
V gene: TRBV5-8
D gene: TRBD1
J gene: TRBJ1-2
clone size: many

CDR3 protein: CATSGRQGNDEQYF
CDR3 DNA: TGTGCCACCAGTGGCCGACAGGGGAACGACGAGCAGTACTTC
V gene: TRBV24-1
D gene: TRBD1
J gene: TRBJ2-7
clone size: few

CDR3 protein: CATSDGSQPQHF
CDR3 DNA: TGTGCCACCAGTGATGGAAGTCAGCCCCAGCATTTT
V gene: TRBV24-1
D gene: NA
J gene: TRBJ1-5
clone size: NA

CDR3 protein: CASSFWIEGWETQYF
CDR3 DNA: TGTGCCAGCAGCTTCTGGATAGAGGGATGGGAGACCCAGTACTTC
V gene: TRBV7-9
D gene: NA
J gene: TRBJ2-5
clone size: few

CDR3 protein: CASSQGRNQYF
CDR3 DNA: TGTGCCAGCAGCCAAGGTAGAAACCAGTACTTC
V gene: TRBV14
D gene: NA
J gene: TRBJ2-5
clone size: few

CDR3 protein: CASSLFGREETQYF
CDR3 DNA: TGCGCCAGCAGCTTGTTCGGTAGGGAGGAGACCCAGTACTTC
V gene: TRBV5-1
D gene: NA
J gene: TRBJ2-5
clone size: few

CDR3 protein: CASSPSGSYGDTQYF
CDR3 DNA: TGTGCCAGCAGCCCTAGCGGGAGTTATGGAGATACGCAGTATTTT
V gene: TRBV14
D gene: TRBD2
J gene: TRBJ2-3
clone size: many

CDR3 protein: CASSTRQSGYTF
CDR3 DNA: TGTGCCAGCTCAACTCGACAGTCCGGCTACACCTTC
V gene: TRBV18
D gene: NA
J gene: TRBJ1-2
clone size: NA

CDR3 protein: CSASPELRVYEQYF
CDR3 DNA: TGCAGTGCTAGCCCAGAGTTGCGAGTCTACGAGCAGTACTTC
V gene: TRBV20-1
D gene: NA
J gene: TRBJ2-7
clone size: few

CDR3 protein: CASSPPGRTGSYEQYF
CDR3 DNA: TGTGCCAGCTCACCACCCGGACGTACAGGATCCTACGAGCAGTACTTC
V gene: TRBV18
D gene: NA
J gene: TRBJ2-7
clone size: NA

CDR3 protein: CASTRYQALSGNTIYF
CDR3 DNA: TGTGCCAGCACCCGGTACCAGGCACTCTCTGGAAACACCATATATTTT
V gene: TRBV7-9
D gene: NA
J gene: TRBJ1-3
clone size: few

CDR3 protein: CASSPKGFGNEQYF
CDR3 DNA: TGTGCCAGCTCACCAAAAGGGTTTGGGAACGAGCAGTACTTC
V gene: TRBV18
D gene: NA
J gene: TRBJ2-7
clone size: few